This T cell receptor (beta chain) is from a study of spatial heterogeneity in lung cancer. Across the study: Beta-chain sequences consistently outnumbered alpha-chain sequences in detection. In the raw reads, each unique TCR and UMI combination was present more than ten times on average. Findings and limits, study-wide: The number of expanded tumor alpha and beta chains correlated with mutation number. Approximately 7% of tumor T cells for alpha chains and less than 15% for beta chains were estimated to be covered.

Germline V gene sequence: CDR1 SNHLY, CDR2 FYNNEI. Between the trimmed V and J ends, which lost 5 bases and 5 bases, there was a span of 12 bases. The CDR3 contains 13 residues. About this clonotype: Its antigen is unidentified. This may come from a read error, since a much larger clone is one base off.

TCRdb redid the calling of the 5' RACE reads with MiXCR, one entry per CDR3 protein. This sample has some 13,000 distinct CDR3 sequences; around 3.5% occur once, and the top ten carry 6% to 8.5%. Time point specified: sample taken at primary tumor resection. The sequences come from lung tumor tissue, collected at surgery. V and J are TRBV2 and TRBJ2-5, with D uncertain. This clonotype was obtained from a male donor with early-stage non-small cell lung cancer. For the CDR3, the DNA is TGTGCCAGCAGTCTATCTGTCGTTGAGACCCAGTACTTC. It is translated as CASSLSVVETQYF.